This T cell receptor beta chain is from a study of cytomegalovirus exposure and HLA in healthy donors (dated by TCRdb to 2016 to 2017). The study in broad terms: An earlier analysis of roughly 500 of the donors reported about 300 Gb of sequence data and some 110 million unique TCR beta sequences obtained from approximately 180 million T cells. To predict cytomegalovirus infection status, the study combined high-throughput TCR immunosequencing, statistical association of individual TCRs with disease status, and machine learning. A later genetic analysis used genome-wide SNP genotypes for about three fifths of the 666 donors, treating that subset as a discovery cohort. Rather than using new phenotypic data, the later analysis identified candidate immune exposures from TCR beta sequences and from how often those sequences occurred across donors. Typing coverage differed by locus: A, B, C, DRB1 and DQB1 were typed in roughly 629-630 donors, DQA1 in about 550, DPA1 in some 600, and DPB1 in just under 490. Among the roughly 410 genotyped donors, around 81% belonged to the genetic ancestry cluster associated with self-reported Caucasian donors. An early release that covered several hundred HLA-typed donors contained 300 to 350 gigabases of sequencing data and tens of millions of unique TCR sequences. Using immunosequencing, the study profiled T cell repertoires from some 670 subjects and related those repertoires to cytomegalovirus serostatus. Alongside the repertoire data, information on donor age, sex, ethnicity and CMV serostatus was compiled. To decide whether each TCR beta V gene segment behaved as functional or pseudogenic, an earlier analysis of some 600 of the donors relied on high-throughput TCR beta sequencing. A later analysis re-analyzed previously published TCR beta repertoires from roughly 600 donors and added high-resolution HLA genotyping to study TCR occurrence patterns. Class I and class II HLA loci were covered by the typing at four-digit resolution. In addition to the first cohort of 666 subjects, a separate validation cohort of approximately 120 different subjects was used. The aim of the study was to test whether cataloging public T cell receptors could identify signatures of past pathogen exposure. All discovery cohort repertoires had been generated using a single sequencing platform. Across 398 genotyped donors of the cohort, an average of approximately 200,000 unique TCR beta nucleotide sequences per donor were sequenced, and approximately 17% of those sequences were non-productive. Five DR-DQ haplotypes were handled as single units for association and clustering because linkage in the cohort was strong.

The library was produced with the immunoSEQ multiplex PCR assay. The multiplex PCR relied on a mix of 60 forward primers for TCR Vbeta segments and 13 reverse primers for TCR Jbeta segments. The CDR3 region of rearranged TCR beta genes was amplified from genomic DNA with a multiplex PCR assay. The Illumina HiSeq System was used to sequence the amplified TCR beta libraries as 87-base-pair reads. As for the original processing: In a later analysis, 70 million to 95 million unique TCR beta chains were counted across the roughly 700 repertoires, and roughly 11 million of these chains were shared by at least two donors. A nearest-neighbor algorithm error-corrected the raw reads and collapsed the reads into unique sequences, merging closely related sequences to remove PCR and sequencing errors. V, D and J gene segments were assigned by aligning CDR3 sequences to IMGT reference sequences. For a sequence to be retained, at least a six-nucleotide match to both a V gene segment and a J gene segment was required. A rearrangement was called productive if the CDR3 had no stop codons and remained in frame with V and J, and every other rearrangement was called non-productive. CDR3 was defined by IMGT convention, running from the second conserved V-encoded cysteine to the conserved J-encoded phenylalanine. Sequences without an unambiguous match to a single V gene segment were excluded from the earlier analysis of 450 to 750 of the donors. In an earlier analysis of a few hundred of the donors, V segments were called functional above 56.7% productive rearrangements and were called segregating when the between-donor standard deviation exceeded 5%. A statistical classification framework was built to diagnose cytomegalovirus status from the catalog of TCR beta chain sequences. V and J gene assignment, in a later analysis, came from comparing TCR nucleotide sequences with IMGT/GENE-DB human TR gene sequences. In a later analysis, CDR3 sequences and most-parsimonious VDJ recombination scenarios were assigned using the TCRdist pipeline. In a later analysis, each TCR beta chain was defined by its CDR3 amino acid sequence together with its V-gene family, and reads without a unique V-gene family were excluded. In a later analysis, approximately 590 highly shared, low-generation-probability nucleotide sequences were removed to address suspected cross-contamination and a sequencing artifact. A later analysis calculated a clonal expansion index for each public chain from normalized within-repertoire ranks of inferred template counts. In a later analysis, generation probabilities were computed with a VDJ recombination model fitted to out-of-frame rearrangements, and the resulting probabilities were checked against IGoR. In a later analysis, TCR-TCR, TCR-HLA and TCR-CMV co-occurrence was scored with hypergeometric tests, and a repertoire-size bias correction was applied to TCR pairs. In a later analysis, false discovery rates were estimated by permuting HLA or CMV assignments 20 times. In a later analysis, co-occurring TCRs were grouped with DBSCAN, and TCRdist sequence similarity was added when clustering was performed within HLA-allele-positive subsets. Repertoires with fewer than 30,000 or more than 120,000 public chains were left out of co-occurrence clustering, as were five repertoires with anomalous nucleotide sharing. Not all clones reach the TCRdb copy of this immuneACCESS table, which keeps in-frame sequences only. Checked studies attribute under half of the gap to unresolved V genes and leave the rest unexplained. V and J calls and clone size are copied from that table; D and trimming were computed from the DNA. Counted in this sample were about 200,000 clones; 80% to 90% of them appeared once. The top ten clones comprise 2.9% of the sample.

The cohort comprised several hundred healthy bone marrow donors. Cohort members were all nominally healthy when sampled, although unrecorded immune exposures were likely present. The donor tested CMV seronegative and was one of the 352 seronegative cohort members. Each donor provided a peripheral blood sample, and peripheral blood mononuclear cells were used for TCR beta sequencing. The Qiagen DNeasy Blood Extraction Kit was used to extract genomic DNA from the blood cell samples. This clone was picked up one time. It has no known antigen specificity. Per-nucleotide qualities are absent, and no much larger clonotype sits a single base away. V lost 1 base and J lost 8 bases, and the count of bases not matched to a germline gene is 9. The CDR3 goes from the cysteine to the phenylalanine over 16 residues. Solely the CDR3 DNA is kept, with 48 bases framed from the first base. For CDR1 and CDR2, the germline V gene lists SGHTS and YDEGEE.

The paper as a whole reports these results and caveats: This cohort had only TCR beta chains sequenced, and the lack of alpha or paired-chain data limited which features could be detected. According to the authors, the approach could potentially be generalized to other disease states and immunological phenotypes. HLA typing was unavailable for some donors at each locus, so association tests used only the typed subset. Immune exposure information for the cohort was limited to CMV serostatus. In a later genetic analysis, fewer N-insertions in productive TCRs were reported among donors in an Asian-associated ancestry cluster than the approximately 630-donor mean. A later analysis found that HLA-associated TCR beta chains were more clonally expanded and had lower generation probabilities than equally common non-associated chains. Because counts were too low, approximately 15 rarely observed V segments, including chromosome 9 orphons, were excluded from the earlier analysis of roughly 580 of the donors. A further reported finding was that TCR beta sequences accurately predicted the HLA-A and HLA-B alleles for most subjects in the first cohort. The presence/absence analyses assumed that sequencing depth was roughly uniform across donors, and that assumption may not be true. In a later analysis, most CMV-associated TCR beta chains were found to appear HLA-restricted, with HLA associations seemingly driven largely by CMV exposure. In a later analysis, the rate of TCR association differed among HLA loci, with DRB1 alleles having the most associated TCRs and HLA-C alleles having the fewest. The study listed approximately 150 TCR beta chains as associated with cytomegalovirus. Broadly in line with IMGT annotations, most TCR beta V segments showed up in productive rearrangements about 87% or about 30% of the time in an earlier analysis of roughly 590 of the donors. V-gene and J-gene trimming of TCR beta chains was associated with a missense DCLRE1C variant in a later genetic analysis, and the association was replicated in an independent cohort. Strong co-occurrence of HLA alleles, especially DR and DQ, made assigning TCR associations to individual alleles difficult. Some IMGT-functional V segments, including TRBV6-2 and TRBV6-3, could not be distinguished by the 87-base-pair reads and were therefore excluded. A cluster of highly shared sequence variants was judged likely to be a technical artifact of the sequencing pipeline. According to a later analysis, parvovirus B19, influenza, CMV and Epstein-Barr virus appeared linked to several top co-occurrence clusters. Linkage disequilibrium might explain the correlated functional status among segregating V segments, but an unknown experimental factor could not be excluded. While some public TCRs were present in many individuals, most TCR sequences turned up only very rarely across donors. In vitro tests confirmed that a few of the cytomegalovirus-associated TCR beta chains recognize cytomegalovirus antigens. The classifier was reported to diagnose cytomegalovirus status with high specificity and sensitivity in both the original cohort and the validation cohort. At a false discovery rate of 0.05, a later analysis linked under 20,000 TCR beta sequences to specific HLA alleles.

The sample comprised PBMCs. The chain joins TRBV5-8 to TRBJ1-3; TRBD1 agrees with 10 junctional bases. The clonotype comes from a man in his thirties or forties in good health and CMV-seronegative. Read as DNA, the sequence is TGTGCCAGCAGCTTGACTCCGGGACAGGGGATATACACCATATATTTT. It encodes CASSLTPGQGIYTIYF.